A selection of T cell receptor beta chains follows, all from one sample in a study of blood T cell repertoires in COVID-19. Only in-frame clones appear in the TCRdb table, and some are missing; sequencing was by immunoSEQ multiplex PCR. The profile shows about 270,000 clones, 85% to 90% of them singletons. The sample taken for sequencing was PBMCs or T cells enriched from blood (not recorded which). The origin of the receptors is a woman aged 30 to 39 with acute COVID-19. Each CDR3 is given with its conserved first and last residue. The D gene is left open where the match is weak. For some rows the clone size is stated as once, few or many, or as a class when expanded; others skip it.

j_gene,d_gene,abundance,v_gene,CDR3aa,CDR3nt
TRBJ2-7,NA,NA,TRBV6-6,CASSYSRQGSYEQYF,TGTGCCAGCAGTTACTCGAGGCAGGGTTCGTACGAGCAGTACTTC
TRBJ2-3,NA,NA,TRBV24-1,CATSDFTDTQYF,TGTGCCACCAGTGACTTCACAGATACGCAGTATTTT
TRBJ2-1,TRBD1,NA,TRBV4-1,CASSQDPLNRGYYNEQFF,TGCGCCAGCAGCCAAGATCCCCTAAACAGGGGCTACTACAATGAGCAGTTCTTC
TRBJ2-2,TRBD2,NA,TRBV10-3,CAISEVGLKNTGELFF,TGTGCCATCAGTGAGGTGGGACTAAAGAACACCGGGGAGCTGTTTTTT
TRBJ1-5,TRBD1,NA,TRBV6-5,CASSLGQGVFQPQHF,TGTGCCAGCAGTTTAGGACAGGGAGTGTTTCAGCCCCAGCATTTT
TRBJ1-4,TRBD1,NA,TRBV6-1,CASSEALGQARKLFF,TGTGCCAGCAGTGAAGCCCTGGGACAGGCGAGAAAACTGTTTTTT
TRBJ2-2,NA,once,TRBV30,CAWSVLALEDTGELFF,TGTGCCTGGAGTGTACTAGCCCTCGAGGACACCGGGGAGCTGTTTTTT
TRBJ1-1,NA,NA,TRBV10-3,CAISDRGLSEAFF,TGTGCCATCAGTGACAGGGGTTTATCTGAAGCTTTCTTT
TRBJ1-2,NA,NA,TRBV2,CASSEAPADRLGYTF,TGTGCCAGCAGTGAAGCGCCAGCGGACCGGCTAGGCTACACCTTC
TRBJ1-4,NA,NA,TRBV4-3,CASSQEWRAANEKLFF,TGCGCCAGCAGCCAAGAATGGAGGGCGGCTAATGAAAAACTGTTTTTT
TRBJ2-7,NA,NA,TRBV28,CASSERVYEQYF,TGTGCCAGCAGCGAGCGGGTTTACGAGCAGTACTTC
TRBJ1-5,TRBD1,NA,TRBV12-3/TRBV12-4,CASNTGGVQPQHF,TGTGCCAGCAATACAGGGGGGGTTCAGCCCCAGCATTTT
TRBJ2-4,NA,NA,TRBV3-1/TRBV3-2,CASSHAREAKNIQYF,TGTGCCAGCAGCCACGCGCGGGAAGCCAAAAACATTCAGTACTTC
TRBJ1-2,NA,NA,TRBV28,CASSLLRNYGYTF,TGTGCCAGCAGTTTATTGAGGAACTATGGCTACACCTTC
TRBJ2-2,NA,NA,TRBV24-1,CATSDSLYAGELFF,TGTGCCACCAGTGATTCCCTCTATGCCGGGGAGCTGTTTTTT
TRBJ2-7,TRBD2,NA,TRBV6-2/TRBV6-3,CASSYSSAGGYEQYF,TGTGCCAGCAGTTACTCGAGTGCGGGAGGGTACGAGCAGTACTTC
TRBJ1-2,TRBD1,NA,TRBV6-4,CASSRVEGAGYGYTF,TGTGCCAGTTCCCGGGTTGAGGGGGCCGGCTATGGCTACACCTTC
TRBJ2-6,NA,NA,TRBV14,CASSRMFGYSGANVLTF,TGTGCCAGCAGCCGGATGTTCGGGTACTCTGGGGCCAACGTCCTGACTTTC
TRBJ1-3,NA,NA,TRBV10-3,CAIGPGAGNTIYF,TGTGCCATCGGCCCGGGGGCTGGAAACACCATATATTTT
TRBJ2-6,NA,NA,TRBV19,CATKEGAGANVLTF,TGTGCCACCAAAGAGGGAGCTGGGGCCAACGTCCTGACTTTC
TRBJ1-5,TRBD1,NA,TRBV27,CASSFTDRDSNQPQHF,TGTGCCAGCAGTTTTACCGACAGGGACAGCAATCAGCCCCAGCATTTT
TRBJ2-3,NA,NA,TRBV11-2,CASSLDLSPTIAYF,TGTGCCAGCAGCTTAGATCTCTCTCCGACTATAGCGTATTTT